The 23 T cell receptor beta chains given below trace back to one sample, sequenced in a study of blood T cell repertoires in COVID-19. Produced via immunoSEQ multiplex PCR; TCRdb's table is partial and in-frame only. The table shows some 350,000 clones, with roughly 87% occurring only once. Sequenced material: PBMCs or T cells enriched from blood (not recorded which). The source of these receptors is a woman in her twenties or thirties who had recovered from COVID-19.

This rearrangement joins TRBV30 to TRBJ2-3, with 8 positions matching TRBD2. CDR3 length equals 14 residues. Germline V gene data show CDR1 as GTSNPN and CDR2 as SVGIG (reference sequence). V dropped 2 bases and J dropped 2; count of bases not matched to a gene: 3. In DNA form, the CDR3 reads TGTGCCTGGAGTCGGGGGGGCGTCACAGATACGCAGTATTTT. This translates into CAWSRGGVTDTQYF.

V usage is TRBV2 and J usage is TRBJ2-3; TRBD1 matches at 8 bases. The CDR3 loop spans 14 amino acids. With V trimmed by 7 bases and J by 0 bases, 3 bases remained unmatched. Per the germline V gene, CDR1 is SNHLY and CDR2 is FYNNEI. The DNA for the CDR3 is TGTGCCAGCAAAGACAGGGGTAGCACAGATACGCAGTATTTT. Its protein product is CASKDRGSTDTQYF.

The genes are TRBV6-5 and TRBJ2-1; TRBD2 aligns across 7 bases. Per the germline V gene, CDR1 is MNHEY and CDR2 is SVGAGI. V trimming: 2 bases; J trimming: 9 bases; junction bases outside the gene matches: 7. This CDR3 has 14 amino acids. The CDR3 loop is CASSYGSGWGEQFF. CDR3 nucleotide sequence: TGTGCCAGCAGTTACGGTAGCGGGTGGGGTGAGCAGTTCTTC.

V usage is TRBV11-2 and J usage is TRBJ2-5, with a tentative D call TRBD2 (5 bases). Germline V lookup: CDR1 SGHAT, CDR2 FQNNGV. The CDR3 covers 15 residues. Trimming stripped 7 bases from V and 2 bases from J, with 17 bases between. CDR3 nucleotide sequence: TGTGCCAGCAACGACTACGGACGAAGACAAGAGACCCAGTACTTC. Amino acids: CASNDYGRRQETQYF. Full variable domain (outside the CDR3, taken from reference TRBV11-2 and TRBJ2-5): EAGVAQSPRYKIIEKRQSVAFWCNPISGHATLYWYQQILGQGPKLLIQFQNNGVVDDSQLPKDRFSAERLKGVDSTLKIQPAKLEDSAVYLCASNDYGRRQETQYFGPGTRLLVL.

J is TRBJ1-1 and V is TRBV19, with D perhaps TRBD1 (5 bases). Germline CDR1 reads LNHDA; CDR2 reads SQIVND (reference sequence). The V end lost 3 bases, the J end lost 4 bases, and 9 bases lay between the germline ends. The CDR3 extends over 13 amino acids. The CDR3 DNA reads TGTGCCAGTAGTATTGTCGGGGGCACTGAAGCTTTCTTT. Amino acids: CASSIVGGTEAFF.

V gene TRBV11-2 combines with J gene TRBJ1-1; D remains ambiguous. V was clipped by 3 bases and J by 4 bases, with 12 bases between them. The CDR3 contains 14 residues. The germline V gene encodes CDR1 SGHAT and CDR2 FQNNGV. The CDR3 DNA reads TGTGCCAGCAGCTTCACGGACTTGGGCACTGAAGCTTTCTTT. This gives the protein CASSFTDLGTEAFF. Combining the CDR3 with reference TRBV11-2 and TRBJ1-1 gives the whole variable domain EAGVAQSPRYKIIEKRQSVAFWCNPISGHATLYWYQQILGQGPKLLIQFQNNGVVDDSQLPKDRFSAERLKGVDSTLKIQPAKLEDSAVYLCASSFTDLGTEAFFGQGTRLTVV.

The chain links TRBV5-8 to TRBJ2-7, with TRBD2 as a possible D gene (5 bases). Germline values: CDR1 SGHTS, CDR2 YDEGEE. The CDR3 consists of 11 residues. V lost 5 bases and J lost 7, with 10 bases in between. CDR3 residues: CASRSTGEQYF. As DNA, the CDR3 is TGTGCCAGCAGGTCGACGGGGGAGCAGTACTTC.

This rearrangement joins TRBV14 to TRBJ2-7, with unresolved D. Germline CDR1 SGHDN, CDR2 FVKESK. V was cut by 0 bases and J by 2 bases, with 14 bases left in between. The CDR3 spans 16 residues. CDR3 region: CASSQEFGRPTYEQYF. CDR3 sequence (DNA): TGTGCCAGCAGCCAAGAATTTGGCAGGCCAACCTACGAGCAGTACTTC.

This chain connects TRBV7-2 to TRBJ1-5; tentatively, D is TRBD1 (5 bases). CDR3 size: 16 residues. With 4 bases removed from V and 0 bases from J, the gap between germline ends came to 13 bases. Germline loops: CDR1 SGHTA, CDR2 FQGNSA. CDR3 amino acids: CASSSRRGGSNQPQHF. In nucleotides, the CDR3 is TGTGCCAGCAGCTCTCGAAGGGGTGGTAGCAATCAGCCCCAGCATTTT.

This sequence joins TRBV18 and TRBJ1-6, with D maybe TRBD1 (5 bases). V lost 3 bases to trimming and J lost 8 bases, with 14 bases between them. CDR1 and CDR2 (germline): KGHSH, LQKENI. This CDR3 has 15 amino acids. In DNA, the CDR3 is TGTGCCAGCTCACCTGAGGGCGGAGGGGATTCACCCCTCCACTTT. Amino acids: CASSPEGGGDSPLHF.

The chain combines TRBV6-5 with TRBJ1-1; 9 bases agree with TRBD1. Germline-derived CDR1 and CDR2 are MNHEY and SVGAGI. This CDR3 spans 13 amino acids. Losses at the gene ends were 2 bases for V and 7 bases for J; bases not matched to a gene: 2. This CDR3 is CASSYGTGLEAFF. DNA of the CDR3: TGTGCCAGCAGTTACGGGACAGGGCTTGAAGCTTTCTTT.

This chain links TRBV28 with TRBJ1-6; a possible D gene is TRBD1 (6 bases). V was shortened by 8 bases and J by 8 bases, with 19 bases between the two germline ends. Germline V gives CDR1 MDHEN, CDR2 SYDVKM. This CDR3 has 15 residues. The CDR3 DNA is TGTGCCAGCGGGCGGGGGGGGCTTGCGGATTCACCCCTCCACTTT. This sequence encodes CASGRGGLADSPLHF.

Of note for this clone: Other DNA sequences within the sample encode an identical CDR3. The rearrangement uses TRBV9 and TRBJ2-7, with D unresolved. The CDR3 spans 12 residues. CDR1 and CDR2 from the germline V gene are SGDLS and YYNGEE. The V and J ends lost 4 bases and 2 bases respectively, with 7 bases between them. CDR3 coding DNA: TGTGCCAGCAGCCCCGGTCCCTACGAGCAGTACTTC. Protein sequence: CASSPGPYEQYF.

This chain uses TRBV7-9 with TRBJ2-1; 10 positions agree with TRBD1. There are 19 residues in the CDR3. Germline-derived CDR1 and CDR2 are SEHNR and FQNEAQ (reference sequence). V lost 2 bases, J lost 1 base, and 11 bases stayed unmatched. The CDR3 region is CASSLSPPRQGASYNEQFF. The CDR3, as DNA: TGTGCCAGCAGCTTATCACCCCCCCGACAGGGGGCATCCTACAATGAGCAGTTCTTC. The full variable domain, its missing parts supplied by reference TRBV7-9 and TRBJ2-1, is DTGVSQNPRHKITKRGQNVTFRCDPISEHNRLYWYRQTLGQGPEFLTYFQNEAQLEKSRLLSDRFSAERPKGSFSTLEIQRTEQGDSAMYLCASSLSPPRQGASYNEQFFGPGTRLTVL.

The V call is TRBV5-4, the J call TRBJ1-4; TRBD1 might be the D (5 bases). V was shortened by 2 bases and J by 2 bases, with 13 bases between the two germline ends. Looked up from germline, CDR1 is SGHNT and CDR2 is YYREEE (reference sequence). This CDR3 has 16 residues. The DNA for the CDR3 is TGTGCCAGCAGCTTTAGTTTAGACAGCACTAATGAAAAACTGTTTTTT. This encodes CASSFSLDSTNEKLFF.

This clone was recorded many times. The same CDR3 is also encoded by other DNA sequences in this sample. The chain joins TRBV3-1 (or the pseudogene TRBV3-2) to TRBJ2-5; TRBD2 might be the D (5 bases). V was clipped by 1 base and J by 5 bases, with 8 bases between them. The germline V gene encodes CDR1 LGHDT and CDR2 YNNKEL (reference sequence). The CDR3 extends over 13 amino acids. In DNA, the CDR3 is TGTGCCAGCAGCCAAGGAGGGAAGGAGACCCAGTACTTC. It is translated as CASSQGGKETQYF.

This clone was detected once. The CDR3 nucleotides read TGTGCCACCAGTGATTTGGCGGGGACGCAGTTCTTC. Protein sequence: CATSDLAGTQFF. This sequence joins TRBV24-1 and TRBJ2-1; weak D call: TRBD2 (6 bases). In germline, CDR1 is KGHDR, CDR2 SFDVKD. CDR3 length equals 12 residues. Deletions cut 0 bases from V and 12 bases from J, with 8 bases between.

The chain uses TRBV30 and TRBJ1-2, with D possibly being TRBD1 (5 bases). The CDR3 consists of 12 residues. Per the germline V gene, CDR1 is GTSNPN and CDR2 is SVGIG (reference sequence). Trimming pared 3 bases from V and 6 bases from J, leaving 11 bases between. CDR3 amino acids: CAWRGRDDGYTF. CDR3 DNA: TGTGCCTGGAGGGGCAGGGATGATGGCTACACCTTC.

This chain connects TRBV3-1 (or the pseudogene TRBV3-2) to TRBJ1-2; 7 bases agree with TRBD1. The V segment lost 0 bases and the J segment 4 bases; nucleotides outside the gene matches: 2. The CDR3 is 14 residues long. The germline V gene has CDR1 LGHDT and CDR2 YNNKEL (reference sequence). The chain's CDR3 is CASSQDGQAYGYTF. In DNA form, the CDR3 reads TGTGCCAGCAGCCAAGATGGACAGGCCTATGGCTACACCTTC.

V usage is TRBV6-5 and J usage is TRBJ1-4; D may be TRBD1 (6 bases). Germline loops: CDR1 MNHEY, CDR2 SVGAGI. V lost 8 bases and J lost 0, with 13 bases in between. This CDR3 comprises 15 residues. The CDR3 nucleotides are TGTGCCAGCGTCCCGTCAGGGGCAACTAATGAAAAACTGTTTTTT. Translation: CASVPSGATNEKLFF.

J is TRBJ1-6 and V is TRBV6-5; TRBD1 matches 8 bases. CDR3 length: 15 amino acids. The trim removed 2 bases at V and 10 bases at J, leaving 7 bases unmatched. CDR1 is MNHEY and CDR2 is SVGAGI in the germline V gene. The CDR3 DNA reads as TGTGCCAGCAGTTACGGAACAGGGGGGCGGTCACCCCTCCACTTT. This gives the protein CASSYGTGGRSPLHF.

V and J are TRBV14 and TRBJ1-6; the D gene is possibly TRBD1 (5 bases). The CDR3 loop spans 12 amino acids. V lost 4 bases and J lost 9, with 7 bases in between. CDR1 and CDR2 from the germline V gene are SGHDN and FVKESK. The CDR3 protein is CASSPQGSPLHF. The CDR3 region has the DNA TGTGCCAGCAGCCCCCAGGGTTCACCCCTCCACTTT.

In this sample, this clone turned up once. V is TRBV19 and J is TRBJ1-1; 12 nucleotides agree with TRBD1. Trimming at V came to 3 bases and at J to 9 bases, leaving 2 bases not matched to a gene. Germline-derived CDR1 and CDR2 are LNHDA and SQIVND (reference sequence). The CDR3 covers 13 residues. CDR3 protein: CASSIRDRGQAFF. DNA of the CDR3: TGTGCCAGTAGTATTAGGGACAGGGGGCAAGCTTTCTTT.